This T cell receptor beta chain was retrieved from a study of blood T cell repertoires in COVID-19. Generated by immunoSEQ multiplex PCR, the TCRdb table keeps only in-frame clones and is missing some. The repertoire includes fewer than 350,000 clones, approximately 90% of them detected once, and 4.6% sits in the top ten. This clone was detected only once. Sequenced: peripheral blood. This TCR was sampled from a man aged 35 to 55 with acute or convalescent COVID-19.

CDR3 DNA sequence: TGTGCCAGCAGCCCCCGGACAGGGGTTGAAGGTGAGCAGTTCTTC. Protein sequence: CASSPRTGVEGEQFF. The rearrangement uses TRBV7-2 and TRBJ2-1; TRBD1 aligns across 9 bases. Germline V gene lookup returns CDR1 SGHTA and CDR2 FQGNSA. V shed 5 bases and J 9 bases; nucleotides not matched to a gene: 11. This CDR3 comprises 15 residues.